This T cell receptor (beta chain) originates from a study of blood T cells in healthy people across ages. The use of a sample-barcoded 5' primer and a J-beta primer mix characterized a second PCR of roughly 7 to 12 cycles. Each CDR3 protein is one row after TCRdb ran MiXCR on the 5' RACE reads. The sample yields about 400,000 distinct CDR3 sequences, roughly half seen once. The CDR3 runs 16 residues. V lost 1 base and J 3 bases, leaving 13 bases between the germline ends. Germline CDR1 is SGHTA and CDR2 is FQGNSA. The V and J genes are TRBV7-2 and TRBJ1-5, with TRBD1 as a possible D gene (6 bases). The clonotype was recovered from a man aged 55 to 69 in good health. The source material was blood. The CDR3 DNA follows: TGTGCCAGCAGCTTAGGGGCAGGGGCTATCAATCAGCCCCAGCATTTT. Translated, it gives CASSLGAGAINQPQHF.